A selection of T cell receptor beta chains follows, all from one sample in a study of blood T cell repertoires in COVID-19. TCRdb's copy holds only in-frame clones and misses some; the assay was immunoSEQ multiplex PCR. This table has some 150,000 clones, around 82% appearing once. Material for sequencing was PBMCs or T cells enriched from blood (not recorded which). All receptors derive from a woman aged 50 to 65 who had recovered from COVID-19. The CDR3 runs from the conserved cysteine through the conserved F or W. Fields, in order: D gene, clone size, J gene, V gene, CDR3 protein, CDR3 DNA. The D gene is left open where the match is weak. For some rows the clone size is stated as once, few or many, or as a class when expanded; others skip it.

. | . | TRBJ2-3 | TRBV18 | CASLKLGDTQYF | TGTGCCAGCTTAAAGCTCGGGGATACGCAGTATTTT
TRBD1 | once | TRBJ2-5 | TRBV5-1 | CASSLLVGQGETQYF | TGCGCCAGCAGCTTGTTGGTCGGACAGGGAGAGACCCAGTACTTC
TRBD1 | . | TRBJ1-2 | TRBV2 | CASLGTGTGNYGYTF | TGTGCCAGCCTGGGAACAGGGACAGGGAACTATGGCTACACCTTC
. | . | TRBJ1-1 | TRBV12-3/TRBV12-4 | CASSFGRETEAFF | TGTGCCAGCAGTTTCGGGCGGGAGACTGAAGCTTTCTTT
. | . | TRBJ2-5 | TRBV30 | CAWSQGQETQYF | TGTGCCTGGAGTCAGGGGCAAGAGACCCAGTACTTC
TRBD2 | . | TRBJ2-7 | TRBV5-4 | CASSPSGGTTYEQYF | TGTGCCAGCAGCCCCAGCGGGGGGACAACCTACGAGCAGTACTTC
. | . | TRBJ2-1 | TRBV10-2 | CASSAPPGAVNNEQFF | TGCGCCAGCAGCGCCCCCCCAGGGGCGGTAAACAATGAGCAGTTCTTC
. | few | TRBJ1-2 | TRBV6-5 | CASTAGGGGYTF | TGTGCCAGCACTGCTGGAGGAGGAGGCTACACCTTC
TRBD1 | . | TRBJ1-5 | TRBV6-4 | CASSDWDREEQPQHF | TGTGCCAGCAGTGACTGGGACAGGGAGGAACAGCCCCAGCATTTT
. | . | TRBJ1-1 | TRBV19 | CASSIGGKNTEAFF | TGTGCCAGTAGTATAGGCGGGAAGAACACTGAAGCTTTCTTT
TRBD1 | . | TRBJ1-2 | TRBV18 | CASSPSGTGARGYTF | TGTGCCAGCTCACCGTCCGGGACAGGGGCTCGTGGCTACACCTTC
. | . | TRBJ2-1 | TRBV2 | CASSEANNEQFF | TGTGCCAGCAGTGAAGCTAACAATGAGCAGTTCTTC
. | . | TRBJ1-2 | TRBV19 | CASTEEGSTYGYTF | TGTGCCAGTACCGAAGAGGGCAGTACCTATGGCTACACCTTC
TRBD2 | . | TRBJ2-2 | TRBV9 | CASSGLAGGPVGELFF | TGTGCCAGCAGCGGACTAGCGGGGGGGCCTGTCGGGGAGCTGTTTTTT
TRBD1 | . | TRBJ2-2 | TRBV10-3 | CAIRRQGAEGELFF | TGTGCCATCAGGAGACAGGGGGCGGAAGGGGAGCTGTTTTTT
. | . | TRBJ2-1 | TRBV6-5 | CASSYSIKPYNEQFF | TGTGCCAGCAGTTACTCGATCAAGCCTTACAATGAGCAGTTCTTC
. | . | TRBJ2-7 | TRBV10-3 | CAISEILTRGGSQLGEQYF | TGTGCCATCAGTGAGATATTAACCCGAGGCGGCAGTCAGTTGGGCGAGCAGTACTTC
. | once | TRBJ1-2 | TRBV10-1 | CASSEGQDYGYTF | TGCGCCAGCAGTGAGGGGCAAGATTATGGCTACACCTTC
TRBD1 | . | TRBJ2-2 | TRBV5-4 | CASSSGGQGDTGELFF | TGTGCCAGCAGCTCAGGGGGTCAAGGGGACACCGGGGAGCTGTTTTTT
. | . | TRBJ2-4 | TRBV28 | CASTLRSVTGHKLAGNIQYF | TGTGCCAGCACCTTAAGGTCAGTTACGGGACACAAATTGGCTGGAAACATTCAGTACTTC
TRBD2 | . | TRBJ2-3 | TRBV6-4 | CASSLSSGGSTDTQYF | TGTGCCAGCAGCCTATCTAGCGGGGGTAGCACAGATACGCAGTATTTT
TRBD2 | . | TRBJ2-3 | TRBV4-1 | CASSPRSGGGGTDTQYF | TGCGCCAGCAGCCCACGTAGCGGCGGGGGGGGCACAGATACGCAGTATTTT
TRBD1 | . | TRBJ1-1 | TRBV15 | CATSRARVGTGNTEAFF | TGTGCCACCAGCAGAGCCCGGGTAGGGACAGGGAACACTGAAGCTTTCTTT
. | . | TRBJ2-3 | TRBV5-1 | CASSLAQGTDTQYF | TGCGCCAGCAGCTTGGCCCAGGGCACAGATACGCAGTATTTT
. | once | TRBJ1-1 | TRBV21-1 | CASKGPAGEAFF | TGTGCCAGCAAAGGGCCTGCGGGTGAAGCTTTCTTT
. | . | TRBJ1-1 | TRBV28 | CATFRPVMNTEAFF | TGTGCCACCTTCAGGCCGGTAATGAACACTGAAGCTTTCTTT
. | few | TRBJ1-1 | TRBV4-1 | CASSQVLRGTPQLNTEAFF | TGCGCCAGCAGCCAAGTCCTTCGTGGGACACCACAACTGAACACTGAAGCTTTCTTT
. | . | TRBJ2-7 | TRBV3-1/TRBV3-2 | CASSQGRWGLEQYF | TGTGCCAGCAGCCAAGGCAGGTGGGGGCTCGAGCAGTACTTC
TRBD2 | . | TRBJ2-2 | TRBV10-2 | CASGGTSGGALNTGELFF | TGCGCCAGCGGAGGGACTAGCGGGGGGGCGTTGAACACCGGGGAGCTGTTTTTT
. | . | TRBJ1-6 | TRBV6-5 | CASRPTGSYNSPLHF | TGTGCCAGCAGGCCGACAGGATCCTATAATTCACCCCTCCACTTT
TRBD2 | . | TRBJ2-2 | TRBV7-2 | CASSASLAGGITGELFF | TGTGCCAGCAGCGCCTCGCTAGCGGGGGGGATCACCGGGGAGCTGTTTTTT
TRBD1 | . | TRBJ1-1 | TRBV14 | CASSPLTGDWEAFF | TGTGCCAGCAGCCCTCTCACAGGGGATTGGGAAGCTTTCTTT
TRBD1 | once | TRBJ1-1 | TRBV29-1 | CSVEIGQGGAFF | TGCAGCGTTGAGATTGGACAGGGAGGAGCTTTCTTT
. | . | TRBJ2-2 | TRBV10-2 | CASRDRPNTGELFF | TGCGCCAGCAGGGACAGACCGAACACCGGGGAGCTGTTTTTT
. | once | TRBJ1-1 | TRBV6-1 | CASSERPGSTEAFF | TGTGCCAGCAGTGAAAGGCCGGGGAGCACTGAAGCTTTCTTT
. | . | TRBJ2-1 | TRBV5-1 | CASSSRTAQSEQFF | TGCGCCAGCAGCTCCCGGACAGCACAATCGGAGCAGTTCTTC
TRBD2 | once | TRBJ2-1 | TRBV5-1 | CASSMGLAGGWPYNEQFF | TGCGCCAGCAGCATGGGACTAGCGGGGGGGTGGCCTTACAATGAGCAGTTCTTC
TRBD1 | few | TRBJ1-2 | TRBV3-1/TRBV3-2 | CASSQTQGYYGYTF | TGTGCCAGCAGCCAGACACAGGGGTACTATGGCTACACCTTC
. | once | TRBJ2-1 | TRBV24-1 | CATSEEGARGFEQFF | TGTGCCACCAGTGAGGAGGGGGCGAGGGGGTTTGAGCAGTTCTTC
TRBD1 | . | TRBJ1-2 | TRBV29-1 | CSVEGDRDPTF | TGCAGCGTTGAAGGGGACAGGGATCCCACTTTC
. | . | TRBJ2-1 | TRBV3-1/TRBV3-2 | CASSQRDKYNEQFF | TGTGCCAGCAGCCAGAGGGACAAATACAATGAGCAGTTCTTC
. | . | TRBJ2-3 | TRBV28 | CASSHPWGRGFTDTQYF | TGTGCCAGCAGTCACCCCTGGGGGCGGGGGTTCACAGATACGCAGTATTTT
. | . | TRBJ1-2 | TRBV7-2 | CASSFLTENYGYTF | TGTGCCAGCAGCTTCCTGACGGAGAACTATGGCTACACCTTC
. | once | TRBJ2-3 | TRBV12-3/TRBV12-4 | CASTKEAPDTQYF | TGTGCCAGCACCAAAGAAGCGCCAGATACGCAGTATTTT
. | . | TRBJ2-1 | TRBV7-7 | CASSPGLDNEQFF | TGTGCCAGCAGCCCCGGACTCGACAATGAGCAGTTCTTC
. | . | TRBJ1-6 | TRBV19 | CASSFFGTRNSPLHF | TGTGCCAGTAGTTTCTTTGGGACTCGTAATTCACCCCTCCACTTT
. | . | TRBJ2-3 | TRBV29-1 | CSVDSPAGTDTQYF | TGCAGCGTTGATTCCCCGGCGGGCACAGATACGCAGTATTTT
. | . | TRBJ1-1 | TRBV5-4 | CASSLKGLNTEAFF | TGTGCCAGCAGCTTGAAGGGGCTGAACACTGAAGCTTTCTTT
. | once | TRBJ1-5 | TRBV28 | CASTGQGSNQPQHF | TGTGCCAGCACCGGCCAGGGAAGCAATCAGCCCCAGCATTTT
TRBD2 | . | TRBJ2-5 | TRBV28 | CASSPRLAGGQETQYF | TGTGCCAGCAGCCCGAGACTAGCGGGGGGTCAAGAGACCCAGTACTTC
TRBD2 | . | TRBJ2-7 | TRBV19 | CASSPLTSGGTYEQYF | TGTGCCAGTAGTCCGTTGACTAGCGGGGGGACCTACGAGCAGTACTTC
TRBD2 | . | TRBJ2-5 | TRBV9 | CASSNSGGTQYF | TGTGCCAGCAGCAATAGCGGGGGGACCCAGTACTTC
. | . | TRBJ1-5 | TRBV15 | CATSRDGLQGGQPQHF | TGTGCCACCAGCAGAGACGGATTGCAAGGCGGTCAGCCCCAGCATTTT
TRBD1 | . | TRBJ1-4 | TRBV29-1 | CSVEVQGEEKLFF | TGCAGCGTTGAGGTCCAGGGGGAGGAAAAACTGTTTTTT